The entry below describes one TCR beta chain. The CDR3 contains 16 residues. Between the trimmed V and J ends, which lost 9 bases and 2 bases, there was a span of 22 bases. CDR1 and CDR2 from the germline V gene are SNHLY and FYNNEI. TCRdb reanalysed the 5' RACE reads using MiXCR and keeps one entry per CDR3 protein. The sample lists roughly 86,000 distinct CDR3 sequences, roughly 14% occurring once. This entry belongs to a study of early T cells in non-severe SARS-CoV-2 infection. The TCR sequence derives from an adult who was a healthcare worker with PCR-confirmed SARS-CoV-2 infection or an uninfected control (not recorded which). This chain links TRBV2 with TRBJ1-1, with a weak D call TRBD1 (6 bases). The specimen was whole blood. CDR3: CARARTEGGVNTEAFF. DNA of the CDR3: TGTGCCAGAGCGCGTACAGAAGGGGGTGTTAACACTGAAGCTTTCTTT.